Below, one T cell receptor beta chain is given with its context. Its antigen is currently unknown. The data are from a study of cytomegalovirus exposure and HLA in healthy donors. General study findings and limits: Segments of the TCR beta V type were, in most cases, productive about 90% or about 30% of the time in an earlier analysis. In a later analysis, most CMV-associated TCR beta chains appeared HLA-restricted. Diagnosis of cytomegalovirus status made by the classifier reportedly showed high specificity and sensitivity.

Vbeta (60) and Jbeta (13) primers were used in the PCR. How the authors handled the data: Among the unique TCR beta chains that a later analysis counted, about 86 million in all, about 12 million were shared. Assay: immunoSEQ multiplex PCR; the TCRdb copy retains only in-frame clones and omits some. V, J and clone size reflect that table, while D and trimming were determined from the DNA. The sample holds about 140,000 clones; just under 85% are singletons and the top ten take around 1.9%. The CDR3 extends over 14 amino acids. V was trimmed by 5 bases and J by 4 bases, leaving 16 bases between them. Germline lookup yields CDR1 SQVTM and CDR2 ANQGSEA.

The TCR comes from a woman in her 40s in good health and CMV-seronegative. The sample was PBMCs. The chain uses TRBV29-1 and TRBJ2-3; D is ambiguous. CDR3 nucleotides: TGCAGCGTTTTCGGGTCGGTCGTACCAGATACGCAGTATTTT. Its protein product is CSVFGSVVPDTQYF.